This is a list of T cell receptor beta chains from one sample in a study of regulatory T cells in long-lasting Graves disease. In TCRdb, the multiplex PCR reads were re-called with MiXCR into one record per CDR3 protein. The sample includes some 370,000 distinct CDR3 sequences, about 20% of them seen just once. The sample was peripheral blood mononuclear cells (PBMCs), taken when the disease was refractory, from a patient treated with antithyroid drugs. These receptors were taken from a female donor with Graves disease. Both conserved end residues are part of each CDR3. The D gene is left open where the match is weak. Clone size is not always given. Where it is, it says once, few, many or a class for expanded clones.

>TRBV6-5|TRBD2|NA|TRBJ2-7
TGTGCCAGCAGTTACTCGAACCCTAGCGGGAGGTACGAGCAGTACTTC
CASSYSNPSGRYEQYF
>TRBV12-3/TRBV12-4|TRBD2|few|TRBJ2-3
TGTGCCAGCAGTATCGGACTAGCGGGGAAGACGCAGTATTTT
CASSIGLAGKTQYF
>TRBV28|NA|many|TRBJ2-5
TGTGCCAGCAGTCAACAGGTACAAGAGACCCAGTACTTC
CASSQQVQETQYF
>TRBV18|NA|NA|TRBJ1-4
TGTGCCAGCTCGCCGATGGGGGCAACTAATGAAAAACTGTTTTTT
CASSPMGATNEKLFF
>TRBV11-2|NA|many|TRBJ1-1
TGTGCCAGCAGCTTGATTGACAGAGGCCCTGAAGCTTTCTTT
CASSLIDRGPEAFF
>TRBV19|NA|NA|TRBJ2-7
TGTGCCAGTAGTACGTACAACTACGAGCAGTACTTC
CASSTYNYEQYF
>TRBV6-2/TRBV6-3|NA|NA|TRBJ2-4
TGTGCCAGCAGTGAATTTGGTCTACGGTACTTC
CASSEFGLRYF
>TRBV6-1|NA|many|TRBJ1-6
TGTGCCAGCAGTGAACGGAAAAATTCACCCCTCCACTTT
CASSERKNSPLHF
>TRBV7-2|TRBD2|NA|TRBJ2-1
TGTGCCAGCAGCTTAGGTTCCAGCGGGATCTACAATGAGCAGTTCTTC
CASSLGSSGIYNEQFF
>TRBV13|NA|NA|TRBJ1-1
TGTGCCAGCAGCTCCCGGGGGGCGGGAGTGGCTGAAGCTTTCTTT
CASSSRGAGVAEAFF
>TRBV7-2|TRBD2|NA|TRBJ2-7
TGTGCCAGCAGATTAGGGAGGGGTGTTAGCGGACCGAAGCAATACTCCTACGAGCAGTACTTC
CASRLGRGVSGPKQYSYEQYF
>TRBV6-2/TRBV6-3|NA|few|TRBJ2-2
TGTGCCAGCAGTTCCGCGGTCCTAGCTGGCGGGGAGCTGTTTTTT
CASSSAVLAGGELFF
>TRBV30|NA|many|TRBJ1-1
TGTGCCTGGAGGGTATTGATAAACACTGAAGCTTTCTTT
CAWRVLINTEAFF
>TRBV7-2|NA|few|TRBJ2-7
TGTGCCAGCAGACCCACAGTATACGAGCAGTACTTC
CASRPTVYEQYF
>TRBV20-1|TRBD2|few|TRBJ2-7
TGCAGTGCTAGTAGGACTAGCGGTCGTCTTTACGAGCAGTACTTC
CSASRTSGRLYEQYF
>TRBV28|NA|many|TRBJ1-5
TGTGCCAGCAGTTTCACAGCGACGGGCAATCAGCCCCAGCATTTT
CASSFTATGNQPQHF
>TRBV7-9|NA|once|TRBJ1-6
TGTGCCAGCAGCTCCCTCCCAGGGAGCTCCTATAATTCACCCCTCCACTTT
CASSSLPGSSYNSPLHF
>TRBV6-5|TRBD1|many|TRBJ1-1
TGTGCCAGCAGTTGGGAACAGGGGGCGGTGGTTGAAGCTTTCTTT
CASSWEQGAVVEAFF
>TRBV7-2|NA|NA|TRBJ2-7
TGTGCCAGCAGCAACAGCCGGGGTGGGAACCACGAGCAGTACTTC
CASSNSRGGNHEQYF
>TRBV18|NA|NA|TRBJ2-7
TGTGCCAGCTCGCCTTTACCACGGCGGGGAACCTACGAGCAGTACTTC
CASSPLPRRGTYEQYF
>TRBV4-1|NA|few|TRBJ2-5
TGCGCCAGCAGCCAATCTGGAGGTGTCGAAGGAGAGACCCAGTACTTC
CASSQSGGVEGETQYF
>TRBV7-8|NA|few|TRBJ2-2
TGTGCCAGCAGCCATTTGCAGGGAGCGGGCAACGGGGAGCTGTTTTTT
CASSHLQGAGNGELFF
>TRBV7-2|NA|few|TRBJ2-7
TGTGCCAGCAGCTTCTTGCTGGACACCTACGAGCAGTACTTC
CASSFLLDTYEQYF
>TRBV6-1|NA|many|TRBJ1-1
TGTGCCAGCAGTGTGTTCGCAGGTCTATCTTTCTTT
CASSVFAGLSFF
>TRBV6-6|NA|few|TRBJ2-7
TGTGCCAGCAGTTACTCGAGGACAGGAGGGTGGGAGCAGTACTTC
CASSYSRTGGWEQYF
>TRBV4-1|NA|NA|TRBJ2-2
TGTGCCAGCAGCCAAGATCTGTGGACAGAGATCACCGGGGAGCTGTTTTTT
CASSQDLWTEITGELFF
>TRBV12-5|NA|many|TRBJ2-7
TGTGCTAGTGGTTTGAGTCAGGGAGTGTCCGAGCAGTACTTC
CASGLSQGVSEQYF
>TRBV7-9|NA|NA|TRBJ1-3
TGTGCCAGCAGCTCCCGTGAGGCAGCACTCTCTGGAAACACCATATATTTT
CASSSREAALSGNTIYF
>TRBV4-2|NA|once|TRBJ1-4
TGTGCCAGCAGCCAGTATTCGCCACCCTCGGGACTGTTTTTT
CASSQYSPPSGLFF
>TRBV6-2/TRBV6-3|NA|few|TRBJ2-7
TGTGCCAGCAGTACCGGAGTAGCGGAAACCTACGAGCAGTACTTC
CASSTGVAETYEQYF
>TRBV28|NA|many|TRBJ2-7
TGTGCCAGCAGTTTTACATTAGCAGCCTACGAGCAGTACTTC
CASSFTLAAYEQYF
>TRBV13|TRBD1|few|TRBJ1-1
TGTGCCAGCAGCCACGACAGGGCAGCTCCTAACACTGAAGCTTTCTTT
CASSHDRAAPNTEAFF
>TRBV3-1|NA|NA|TRBJ1-2
TGTGCCAGCAGCCAAGGGGGGGCGTTTAGCTATGGCTACACCTTC
CASSQGGAFSYGYTF
>TRBV12-3/TRBV12-4|TRBD2|many|TRBJ2-4
TGTGCCAGCAGTTTAGTGACTAGCAGTCAGTACTTC
CASSLVTSSQYF
>TRBV19|NA|NA|TRBJ1-5
TGTGCCAGTAGTATAGTCCAGGGAGTGCAGCCCCAGCATTTT
CASSIVQGVQPQHF
>TRBV6-2/TRBV6-3|NA|NA|TRBJ1-5
TGTGCCAGCAGTAGCCACGGGGGGAGCGGCAATCAGCCCCAGCATTTT
CASSSHGGSGNQPQHF
>TRBV20-1|NA|NA|TRBJ2-7
TGCAGTGCTTCTGGACAGACCTACGAGCAGTACTTC
CSASGQTYEQYF
>TRBV7-2|TRBD1|many|TRBJ2-5
TGTGCCAGCAGCTTAGGACAGGGCAAACAAGAGACCCAGTACTTC
CASSLGQGKQETQYF
>TRBV9|TRBD1|NA|TRBJ1-6
TGTGCCAGCAGCGTAGGTTCAACAGGGGGTAATTCACCCCTCCACTTT
CASSVGSTGGNSPLHF
>TRBV18|TRBD1|few|TRBJ2-7
TGTGCCAGCTCACCATCAGCGACAGGGGGCTACGAGCAGTACTTC
CASSPSATGGYEQYF
>TRBV30|TRBD2|NA|TRBJ2-7
TGTGCCTCATTGGCGGGGACTAGCCATATCTACGAGCAGTACTTC
CASLAGTSHIYEQYF
>TRBV28|TRBD1|NA|TRBJ1-2
TGTGCCAGCAGTCGTCGGACAGGGCAATACACCTTC
CASSRRTGQYTF
>TRBV6-2/TRBV6-3|TRBD1|NA|TRBJ2-3
TGTGCCAGCAGCCCCGGGACAGGGTTTATTACAGATACGCAGTATTTT
CASSPGTGFITDTQYF
>TRBV7-6|TRBD1|many|TRBJ1-1
TGTGCCAGCAGCTCAAGTCCGGGACAGGGTGGCACTGAAGCTTTCTTT
CASSSSPGQGGTEAFF
>TRBV15|NA|few|TRBJ1-4
TGTGCCACCAGCAGAGCAACGGAGGGGAAACTGTTTTTT
CATSRATEGKLFF
>TRBV19|NA|few|TRBJ2-5
TGTGCCAGTAGTATAGTTGGAGGGGTCGAATACTTC
CASSIVGGVEYF
>TRBV11-2|NA|many|TRBJ2-5
TGTGCCAGCAGGAACCAGGGTAGAGAGACCCAGTACTTC
CASRNQGRETQYF
>TRBV20-1|TRBD2|many|TRBJ2-5
TGCAGTGCTATACCTCGACTAGCGGGAGTTTCAGAGACCCAGTACTTC
CSAIPRLAGVSETQYF